This T cell receptor (beta chain) was observed in a study of blood T cells in healthy people across ages. Trimming removed 2 bases from V and 2 bases from J, with 15 bases in between. The length of the CDR3 is 16 residues. The authors ran a second PCR of roughly 6 to 12 cycles using a sample-barcoded 5' primer and a J-beta primer mix. MiXCR was run by TCRdb on the 5' RACE reads, yielding one entry per CDR3 protein. The sample holds under 1,000,000 distinct CDR3 sequences; around 36% are singletons and the top ten take 13%. This clonotype was found once. V usage is TRBV12-3 or TRBV12-4 and J usage is TRBJ2-5; no clear D gene. The source is a man younger than 35 in good health. Sequencing input: blood. The CDR3 sequence is CASSLRQAVGQETQYF. CDR3 DNA sequence: TGTGCCAGCAGTTTACGGCAGGCGGTAGGGCAAGAGACCCAGTACTTC.